Described below is a single TCR beta chain sequence and its context. This clonotype was recorded at least ten times. Its antigen is not yet known. Within one base of it there is no much larger clone, and no base qualities were kept. The library came from 5' RACE. These reads were obtained on an Illumina HiSeq 2000. Template switching introduced a universal primer binding site; the final cDNA contained a unique molecular identifier, enabling accurate counting of TCR cDNA molecules. Specific primers in the conserved constant-segment region were used to synthesize first-strand cDNA for the TCR alpha and beta chains. To control for contamination, each cDNA library was double barcoded with a SMART-Mk sample barcode plus Illumina barcodes. Two successive PCR steps introduced TruSeq adapter sequences along with Illumina sample barcodes. Sequencing of the TCR alpha and beta cDNA libraries was done on the Illumina HiSeq platform using custom primers. Per the source publication's procedure: Raw reads were processed with MiGEC to extract unique molecular identifiers, and MiXCR was used to determine CDR3 positions. For each individual, recombination models were inferred using an EM algorithm with the repgenHMM and IGoR tools. Shared clonotypes were analyzed with the tcR package in R, and sharing was normalized by the product of cloneset sizes. To study raw recombination free of thymic and clonal selection effects, out-of-frame nonproductive sequences were analyzed. TCRdb reran the public reads through fastp at Q25 and MiXCR, keeping productive beta chains. All rows with the same CDR3 protein become a single entry with the most common DNA and genes. The V and J calls follow TCRdb's processing rather than the paper's. This sample has 500,000 to 700,000 distinct CDR3 sequences in its table, and around 7.5% of those were observed once. The top ten clonotypes cover 1.6% of the sample.

The entry originates in a study of identical twins (dated by TCRdb to about 2016). For the wider study: To test whether fetal clonotypes persist, this study deep-sequenced TCR alpha and beta repertoires from monozygotic twins, from unrelated adults of various ages, and from cord blood. Replicate twin experiments were performed at different times using different library preparation protocols to rule out contamination.

Points the paper makes about the study in general: Fewer insertions were carried by abundant cord blood beta clonotypes; a weaker similar trend was observed in young adult naive repertoires, while no such trend was observed in memory repertoires. Conclusions relied on cross-sectional statistical analysis, since the same donors could not be followed over many years. In monozygotic twins, out-of-frame TCR alpha sharing was systematically underestimated by recombination models, although the models agreed with sharing between unrelated individuals. Compared with coincidental sharing between unrelated individuals, out-of-frame TCR alpha sequences shared between twins had an excess of sequences with low generation probability. The excess sharing between twins in beta out-of-frame sequences was weaker because fewer shared sequences reduced the signal-to-noise ratio. Zero-insertion analyses could be partly confounded by invariant T cells such as MAIT and iNKT, although diverse VJ usage argued against such confounding for most clonotypes.

CDR1 and CDR2 are read off the germline V gene as MNHEY and SVGAGI. The junction shows trimming of 2 bases on V and 8 bases on J, and the gene matches do not reach 8 bases of it. The CDR3 starts with the cysteine, ends with the phenylalanine, and has 15 residues. Here the CDR3 DNA is all that survives: 45 bases in frame from base 1. Every donor in the study was a healthy Caucasian. The twin cohort consisted of three pairs of female monozygotic twins, all aged roughly 18 to 29 years. RNA for TCR libraries was isolated from peripheral blood mononuclear cells. The same sample was also studied in work on yellow fever vaccine responses in identical twins. The second paper further reports: According to the authors, in identical twins the way T cells responded to vaccination appeared partly convergent and partly personalized. In the study, vaccine-responding T cell clones were precisely tracked in identical twins.

The chain was built from TRBV6-5 and TRBJ2-1; a stretch of 8 junction bases matches TRBD1. The sequenced material came from PBMCs. This TCR was recovered from a young woman in good health. The CDR3 protein is CASSYPAGGEDEQFF. The DNA sequence is given as TGTGCCAGCAGTTACCCCGCAGGGGGCGAGGATGAGCAGTTCTTC.